The clone carrying this TCR beta chain was counted at least ten times. Its antigen remains unidentified. An oligonucleotide containing a UMI was ligated to the 3' end of TCR cDNA. Whole blood, around 2.5 ml, came from adult healthy volunteers. Input was roughly 1 to 1000 ng of DNase-treated total RNA without cell sorting. The entry originates in a study of naive and memory T cell subsets. Study-wide results and limits: The RNA method is potentially sensitive to activation and differentiation changes.

The SP2 primer and nested alpha and beta constant region primers amplified ligated cDNA in four rounds. Reverse transcription of blood and skin TCR RNA was primed at alpha and beta constant regions. TCRdb recomputed calls from the 5' RACE reads with MiXCR, one row per CDR3 protein. This table has roughly 48,000 distinct CDR3 sequences, approximately 4.8% appearing once. The CDR3 is made up of 17 amino acids. V gave up 5 bases and J gave up 5 bases, with 23 bases separating them. The V gene's germline CDR1 is SGHTA and CDR2 FQGNSA. The receptor was derived from a female donor in good health. The genes are TRBV7-2 and TRBJ2-3; weak D call: TRBD2 (5 bases). The CDR3 loop reads CASSLSRGSRVLDTQYF. CDR3 nucleotides: TGTGCCAGCAGCCTCAGCCGAGGGTCCCGGGTCTTAGATACGCAGTATTTT.